Listed below are T cell receptor beta chains from one sample, sequenced in a study of identical twins. TCRdb reprocessed the 5' RACE reads via MiXCR and lists one record per CDR3 protein. The sample has 450,000 to 600,000 distinct CDR3 sequences; around 24% are singletons. These data also formed part of another study, on yellow fever vaccine responses in identical twins.

The sample comprised CD4+ T cells sorted from blood. The receptors stem from a woman aged 18-29 years in good health. Both conserved end residues are part of each CDR3. Fields, in order: V gene, J gene, D gene, clone size, CDR3 protein, CDR3 DNA. The D gene is left open where the match is weak. Some rows have no size entry. The others give once, few or many, or a class for an expanded clone.

TRBV5-1,TRBJ2-7,.,.,CASSLYGPYEQYF,TGCGCCAGCAGCTTGTACGGGCCCTACGAGCAGTACTTC
TRBV12-3/TRBV12-4,TRBJ2-5,.,few,CASSWFGETQYF,TGTGCCAGCAGTTGGTTTGGAGAGACCCAGTACTTC
TRBV3-1,TRBJ2-2,.,.,CASSRPGRGRGASGTGELFF,TGTGCCAGCAGCCGCCCCGGTCGTGGCAGGGGGGCATCGGGCACCGGGGAGCTGTTTTTT
TRBV20-1,TRBJ1-1,.,.,CSARENTGNTEAFF,TGCAGTGCTAGAGAAAATACGGGGAACACTGAAGCTTTCTTT
TRBV2,TRBJ1-1,.,few,CASKTGGFGAFF,TGTGCCAGCAAGACCGGCGGGTTTGGGGCTTTCTTT
TRBV6-1,TRBJ2-7,.,.,CASTPNTGPADEQYF,TGTGCCAGCACCCCGAACACAGGCCCCGCAGACGAGCAGTACTTC
TRBV20-1,TRBJ2-5,TRBD2,few,CSAGRASGSGETQYF,TGCAGTGCCGGAAGGGCTAGCGGGAGTGGGGAGACCCAGTACTTC
TRBV5-6,TRBJ2-5,.,.,CASSYFTGTQETQYF,TGTGCCAGCAGTTATTTTACAGGTACTCAAGAGACCCAGTACTTC
TRBV20-1,TRBJ1-6,.,few,CSATSANSPLHF,TGCAGTGCTACATCAGCAAATTCACCCCTCCACTTT
TRBV20-1,TRBJ2-6,.,few,CSARAARPSGANVLTF,TGCAGTGCCCGAGCGGCGAGGCCCTCTGGGGCCAACGTCCTGACTTTC
TRBV20-1,TRBJ2-5,.,many,CSASNWGLQETQYF,TGCAGTGCTAGTAATTGGGGTCTCCAAGAGACCCAGTACTTC
TRBV20-1,TRBJ2-4,TRBD2,few,CSAPGGAPRYIQYF,TGCAGTGCACCGGGGGGGGCCCCTAGGTACATTCAGTACTTC
TRBV11-2,TRBJ2-5,.,many,CASSFGGRETQYF,TGTGCCAGCAGTTTTGGGGGCCGCGAGACCCAGTACTTC
TRBV6-1,TRBJ2-4,TRBD2,.,CASSGRLAGDAKNIQYF,TGTGCCAGCAGTGGCCGACTAGCGGGGGATGCCAAAAACATTCAGTACTTC
TRBV7-2,TRBJ1-2,TRBD1,few,CASSLGRTGEYGYTF,TGTGCCAGCAGCTTAGGCCGGACAGGGGAGTATGGCTACACCTTC
TRBV15,TRBJ2-5,TRBD2,.,CATSITSGGQETQYF,TGTGCCACCAGTATTACTAGCGGGGGGCAAGAGACCCAGTACTTC
TRBV12-3/TRBV12-4,TRBJ2-1,TRBD2,.,CASSFSSGSLDEQFF,TGTGCCAGCAGTTTTAGTAGCGGGAGTTTGGATGAGCAGTTCTTC
TRBV29-1,TRBJ2-3,.,few,CSAFVGNTDTQYF,TGCAGCGCCTTTGTAGGGAATACAGATACGCAGTATTTT
TRBV25-1,TRBJ2-3,TRBD2,.,CASRVSGGLDTQYF,TGTGCCAGCAGGGTGAGCGGGGGGTTAGATACGCAGTATTTT
TRBV5-1,TRBJ1-1,.,.,CASSLKGLVGNTEAFF,TGCGCCAGCAGCTTGAAAGGCTTGGTTGGTAACACTGAAGCTTTCTTT
TRBV12-3/TRBV12-4,TRBJ2-2,.,few,CASSLNTPSVGGELFF,TGTGCCAGCAGTTTAAATACCCCTAGCGTGGGCGGGGAGCTGTTTTTT
TRBV24-1,TRBJ2-3,TRBD2,.,CATSDWGGGRHSTDTQYF,TGTGCCACCAGTGATTGGGGGGGGGGAAGGCATAGCACAGATACGCAGTATTTT
TRBV12-5,TRBJ2-4,.,.,CASGLGELPGTRERLAKNIQYF,TGTGCTAGTGGTTTGGGCGAGTTACCCGGGACAAGAGAAAGACTAGCCAAAAACATTCAGTACTTC
TRBV19,TRBJ1-4,.,few,CASSFRRRREKLFF,TGTGCCAGTAGTTTCAGACGGAGGCGGGAAAAACTGTTTTTT
TRBV19,TRBJ2-3,.,.,CASSGAYTQYF,TGTGCCAGTAGCGGCGCGTATACGCAGTATTTT
TRBV5-1,TRBJ2-1,TRBD2,few,CASRQQLAPSNNEQFF,TGCGCCAGCAGGCAGCAACTAGCGCCCTCTAACAATGAGCAGTTCTTC
TRBV12-3/TRBV12-4,TRBJ1-4,.,few,CASSLWAGTNEKLFF,TGTGCCAGCAGTTTATGGGCAGGGACTAATGAAAAACTGTTTTTT
TRBV12-3/TRBV12-4,TRBJ2-3,TRBD2,.,CASRAGTSGTQYF,TGTGCCAGCAGAGCCGGGACTAGCGGTACGCAGTATTTT
TRBV4-1,TRBJ2-1,TRBD2,few,CASRPSISGVYNEQFF,TGCGCCAGCAGGCCTTCTATTAGCGGGGTGTACAATGAGCAGTTCTTC
TRBV4-1,TRBJ2-7,.,.,CASSQVGRGDYEQYF,TGCGCCAGCAGCCAAGTAGGAAGGGGAGATTACGAGCAGTACTTC
TRBV18,TRBJ2-5,TRBD2,.,CASSPPRRGAGTETQYF,TGTGCCAGCTCACCACCTCGGCGAGGAGCGGGGACGGAGACCCAGTACTTC
TRBV6-1,TRBJ2-7,TRBD1,few,CASSRTGEIGEQYF,TGTGCCAGCAGTCGGACAGGGGAAATTGGCGAGCAGTACTTC
TRBV3-1,TRBJ2-5,.,.,CASSQTQEVQETQYF,TGTGCCAGCAGCCAAACCCAGGAAGTGCAAGAGACCCAGTACTTC
TRBV27,TRBJ2-4,.,.,CASSLQGSPSAKNIQYF,TGTGCCAGCAGTTTGCAAGGATCCCCATCGGCCAAAAACATTCAGTACTTC
TRBV7-6,TRBJ2-2,.,few,CASSLGILAGELFF,TGTGCCAGCAGCTTAGGGATTTTGGCCGGGGAGCTGTTTTTT
TRBV3-1,TRBJ2-3,TRBD2,.,CASSQDRGGMTDTQYF,TGTGCCAGCAGCCAAGATCGGGGGGGCATGACAGATACGCAGTATTTT
TRBV19,TRBJ1-1,.,.,CASTPRGMNTEAFF,TGTGCCAGTACCCCGAGAGGGATGAACACTGAAGCTTTCTTT
TRBV6-5,TRBJ2-5,.,few,CASSYKTAGQETQYF,TGTGCCAGCAGTTACAAGACCGCGGGGCAAGAGACCCAGTACTTC
TRBV20-1,TRBJ1-2,.,few,CSARTGKDGYTF,TGCAGTGCTAGAACCGGGAAAGATGGCTACACCTTC
TRBV18,TRBJ2-7,.,.,CASSPRNSGTYEQYF,TGTGCCAGCTCACCACGGAATTCGGGGACGTACGAGCAGTACTTC